The next 26 T cell receptor beta chains were all read from a single sample in a study of cytomegalovirus exposure and HLA in healthy donors. This PCR relied on a set of 60 Vbeta primers and 13 Jbeta primers. TCRdb's table, derived via immunoSEQ multiplex PCR, lists solely in-frame clones and lacks some. The sample lists 150,000 to 200,000 clones; more than 65% were seen once. The specimen sequenced was PBMCs. These receptors came from a woman in her twenties or thirties in good health and CMV-seronegative.

This clone was seen a few times. The chain has TRBV10-2 and TRBJ2-7; the D gene is possibly TRBD1 (7 bases). V was shortened by 4 bases and J by 1 base, with 17 bases between the two germline ends. Germline-derived CDR1 and CDR2 are WSHSY and SAAADI. This CDR3 spans 16 amino acids. This CDR3 reads CASSVFAGQRSYEQYF. The CDR3 region has the DNA TGCGCCAGCAGTGTTTTCGCGGGACAGAGATCCTACGAGCAGTACTTC.

There are a few counts of this clone. The chain uses TRBV6-1 and TRBJ1-2; 7 positions match TRBD1. J was trimmed by 4 bases and V by 6 bases; bases with no gene match: 5. This CDR3 region has 13 residues. In germline, CDR1 is MNHNS, CDR2 SASEGT. This chain's CDR3 is CASSNRGIYGYTF. The CDR3, as DNA: TGTGCCAGCAGCAACAGGGGAATCTATGGCTACACCTTC.

The V call is TRBV11-2, the J call TRBJ2-2, with TRBD2 matching 10 bases. Per germline, CDR1 SGHAT and CDR2 FQNNGV. The length of the CDR3 is 13 residues. The CDR3 loop reads CGAGGPNTGELFF. CDR3 DNA: TGTGGAGCGGGGGGGCCCAACACCGGGGAGCTGTTTTTT.

CDR3 in DNA: TGTGCCAGCAGCCGAATAGACAGGGACCTTCGCTACGAGCAGTACTTC. As protein: CASSRIDRDLRYEQYF. The chain uses TRBV7-7 and TRBJ2-7, with TRBD1 matching over 7 bases. The ends lost 5 bases at V and 3 bases at J; junction bases unmatched: 13. The length of the CDR3 is 16 residues. Germline V CDR1 and CDR2: SSHAT, FNYEAQ (reference sequence). Variable domain in full (rest from reference TRBV7-7 and TRBJ2-7): GAGVSQSPRYKVTKRGQDVTLRCDPISSHATLYWYQQALGQGPEFLTYFNYEAQPDKSGLPSDRFSAERPEGSISTLTIQRTEQRDSAMYRCASSRIDRDLRYEQYFGPGTRLTVT.

V usage is TRBV7-3 and J usage is TRBJ2-3, with D possibly matching TRBD2 (5 bases). The CDR3 contains 15 residues. V lost 5 bases to trimming and J lost 2 bases, with 14 bases between them. Germline values: CDR1 SGHTA, CDR2 FQGTGA. This CDR3 is CASSLIGSDTDTQYF. The CDR3 DNA reads as TGTGCCAGCAGCCTCATTGGGAGCGACACAGATACGCAGTATTTT.

A few counts support this clone. CDR3 sequence: CASSLSGTATYNEQFF. DNA of the CDR3: TGCGCCAGCAGCTTGTCCGGGACAGCAACTTACAATGAGCAGTTCTTC. The genes are TRBV5-1 and TRBJ2-1, with 7 bases fitting TRBD1. J was trimmed by 4 bases and V by 1 base; bases with no gene match: 8. Per germline, CDR1 SGHRS and CDR2 YFSETQ. The CDR3 consists of 16 residues.

The chain joins TRBV4-1 to TRBJ1-5; tentative D call: TRBD1 (6 bases). Deletions cut 1 base from V and 3 bases from J, with 10 bases between. The germline V gene has CDR1 MGHRA and CDR2 YSYEKL. The CDR3 is 15 residues long. The CDR3 reads CASSQGHRDNQPQHF. Here the CDR3 DNA reads TGCGCCAGCAGCCAAGGCCACAGGGACAATCAGCCCCAGCATTTT.

J is TRBJ2-2 and V is TRBV11-2; 11 bases line up with TRBD1. The trim removed 5 bases at V and 1 base at J, leaving 6 bases unmatched. The germline gives CDR1 SGHAT, CDR2 FQNNGV. This CDR3 is built from 17 residues. The CDR3 DNA sequence: TGTGCCAGCAGCACCGGGACAGGGGGAAGGAACACCGGGGAGCTGTTTTTT. Translating it yields CASSTGTGGRNTGELFF.

The rearrangement links TRBV18 to TRBJ1-1, with D tentatively TRBD1 (5 bases). This CDR3 comprises 16 residues. From germline, CDR1 is KGHSH and CDR2 LQKENI. V shed 3 bases and J shed 4 bases, with 18 bases lying between them. CDR3 DNA: TGTGCCAGCTCACCCCGGGGGATCCCTGCGAGCACTGAAGCTTTCTTT. Translation: CASSPRGIPASTEAFF.

The chain links TRBV5-1 to TRBJ2-5, with 9 bases lining up with TRBD2. The CDR3 covers 15 residues. Germline V gene sequence: CDR1 SGHRS, CDR2 YFSETQ. Trimming removed 3 bases from V and 6 bases from J; junction bases left unmatched: 9. The CDR3 nucleotides read TGCGCCAGCAGCTCCGAAGCGGGGGGCCCCAAGACCCAGTACTTC. It encodes CASSSEAGGPKTQYF.

This sequence joins TRBV4-3 and TRBJ2-3; possible D gene TRBD1, 6 bases. CDR3 size: 15 residues. Looked up from germline, CDR1 is LGHNA and CDR2 is YSLEER. Trimming removed 4 bases at V and 1 base at J, with 12 bases between. This CDR3 reads CASSLQGGGTDTQYF. As DNA, the CDR3 is TGCGCCAGCAGCCTACAGGGTGGGGGCACAGATACGCAGTATTTT.

The chain joins TRBV6-5 to TRBJ2-7; D might be TRBD2 (6 bases). Per germline, CDR1 MNHEY and CDR2 SVGAGI. The CDR3 loop spans 12 amino acids. V lost 5 bases and J 6 bases, leaving 11 bases between the germline ends. CDR3 sequence reads: CASSEHGGEQYF. The CDR3 DNA follows: TGTGCCAGCAGTGAACACGGGGGCGAGCAGTACTTC.

The chain employs TRBV7-9 and TRBJ2-7, with D perhaps TRBD2 (6 bases). CDR1 and CDR2 (germline): SEHNR, FQNEAQ (reference sequence). The germline V and J ends were trimmed by 1 base and 1 base, with 8 bases remaining between them. The CDR3 is made up of 14 amino acids. CDR3 coding DNA: TGTGCCAGCAGCTTAGATGGGGGGTCCTACGAGCAGTACTTC. It encodes CASSLDGGSYEQYF.

A word on this clone: Other DNA sequences within the sample encode an identical CDR3. The genes are TRBV19 and TRBJ1-1, with TRBD1 matching 8 bases. Germline-derived CDR1 and CDR2 are LNHDA and SQIVND (reference sequence). J was trimmed by 1 base and V by 6 bases; bases with no gene match: 1. This CDR3 comprises 13 residues. CDR3: CASSGQGNTEAFF. As DNA, the CDR3 is TGTGCCAGTAGCGGACAGGGGAACACTGAAGCTTTCTTT.

The chain uses TRBV4-1 and TRBJ2-1, with a weak D call TRBD2 (5 bases). Trimming removed 1 base from V and 0 bases from J, with 10 bases in between. The CDR3 spans 16 residues. CDR1 MGHRA and CDR2 YSYEKL come from the germline V gene. The DNA of the CDR3 is TGCGCCAGCAGCCAAGTAAGCGGTAGCTCCTACAATGAGCAGTTCTTC. It translates to CASSQVSGSSYNEQFF.

The chain employs TRBV10-3 and TRBJ2-7, with 8 positions matching TRBD1. This CDR3 is 15 amino acids long. The junction had 7 bases not matched to a gene; V was cut back by 4 bases and J by 2 bases. CDR1 is ENHRY, CDR2 SYGVKD, per germline. This chain's CDR3 is CAISGSGQETYEQYF. CDR3 sequence (DNA): TGTGCCATCAGTGGGTCGGGACAGGAAACCTACGAGCAGTACTTC.

The chain uses TRBV30 and TRBJ2-3; tentatively, D is TRBD2 (6 bases). Per germline, CDR1 GTSNPN and CDR2 SVGIG (reference sequence). Trimming took 0 bases from V and 6 from J, leaving 16 bases between them. The CDR3 is made up of 15 amino acids. This CDR3 reads CAWSVLFAGRDTQYF. In DNA, the CDR3 is TGTGCCTGGAGTGTACTCTTCGCGGGGAGGGATACGCAGTATTTT.

The chain links TRBV19 to TRBJ2-1, with D possibly matching TRBD2 (5 bases). Trimming cost V 3 bases and J 9 bases, with 12 bases left between them. This CDR3 region has 13 residues. Germline lookup yields CDR1 LNHDA and CDR2 SQIVND (reference sequence). CDR3 loop: CASSMQREGEQFF. CDR3 coding DNA: TGTGCCAGTAGTATGCAGAGGGAAGGTGAGCAGTTCTTC.

This chain uses TRBV13 with TRBJ2-3, with 7 bases aligning to TRBD1. After removal of 4 bases from V and 6 bases from J, the junction contained 7 bases not matched to a gene. Germline CDR1 PRHDT, CDR2 FYEKMQ (reference sequence). This CDR3 is 14 amino acids long. Written as DNA, the CDR3 is TGTGCCAGCAGCTCTCGGACAGGCATCGATACGCAGTATTTT. This sequence encodes CASSSRTGIDTQYF.

This clone has only a few counts. The rearrangement joins TRBV4-1 to TRBJ1-1; 10 bases map to TRBD1. Looked up from germline, CDR1 is MGHRA and CDR2 is YSYEKL. The trim removed 5 bases at V and 7 bases at J, leaving 13 bases unmatched. This CDR3 has 16 amino acids. CDR3 DNA sequence: TGCGCCAGCAGCGCCTCCGGGGACAGGGGCTTGGGTGAAGCTTTCTTT. It encodes CASSASGDRGLGEAFF.

This chain joins TRBV19 and TRBJ1-2, with TRBD1 as a possible D gene (5 bases). Germline CDR1 and CDR2: LNHDA and SQIVND (reference sequence). Trimming cost V 7 bases and J 4 bases, with 19 bases left between them. The CDR3 is made up of 15 amino acids. CDR3 sequence (DNA): TGTGCCAGTAATCCCGGCGGGGGTAAAAGCTATGGCTACACCTTC. Translated: CASNPGGGKSYGYTF. Filled out from reference TRBV19 and TRBJ1-2, the complete variable domain reads DGGITQSPKYLFRKEGQNVTLSCEQNLNHDAMYWYRQDPGQGLRLIYYSQIVNDFQKGDIAEGYSVSREKKESFPLTVTSAQKNPTAFYLCASNPGGGKSYGYTFGSGTRLTVV.

The chain has TRBV5-6 and TRBJ1-2; TRBD1 is a possible D gene (6 bases). The V gene's germline CDR1 is SGHDT and CDR2 YYEEEE. Trimming cost V 0 bases and J 7 bases, with 10 bases left between them. The CDR3 extends over 13 amino acids. The DNA for the CDR3 is TGTGCCAGCAGCTTGGACAGGGCAGGTGGCTACACCTTC. Residues: CASSLDRAGGYTF. Supplemented by reference TRBV5-6 and TRBJ1-2, the full variable domain reads DAGVTQSPTHLIKTRGQQVTLRCSPKSGHDTVSWYQQALGQGPQFIFQYYEEEERQRGNFPDRFSGHQFPNYSSELNVNALLLGDSALYLCASSLDRAGGYTFGSGTRLTVV.

V and J are TRBV7-9 and TRBJ2-1; TRBD2 matches 13 bases. CDR1 is SEHNR, CDR2 FQNEAQ, per germline (reference sequence). The junction had 5 bases not matched to a gene; V was cut back by 0 bases and J by 9 bases. The CDR3 has 16 amino acids. CDR3 loop: CASSLARTSGSVEQFF. The CDR3, as DNA: TGTGCCAGCAGCTTAGCGAGGACTAGCGGGAGTGTTGAGCAGTTCTTC.

The chain joins TRBV7-8 to TRBJ1-5, with D unclear. Trimming shortened V by 1 base and J by 8 bases, and 12 bases separated the two germline ends. CDR1 is SGHVS and CDR2 is FQNEAQ in the germline V gene. This CDR3 has 14 residues. The CDR3 DNA reads TGTGCCAGCAGCTTAGAGGCGGAGATCAAGCCCCAGCATTTT. This gives the protein CASSLEAEIKPQHF. Supplemented by reference TRBV7-8 and TRBJ1-5, the full variable domain reads GAGVSQSPRYKVAKRGQDVALRCDPISGHVSLFWYQQALGQGPEFLTYFQNEAQLDKSGLPSDRFFAERPEGSVSTLKIQRTQQEDSAVYLCASSLEAEIKPQHFGDGTRLSIL.

This clone was detected a few times. The rearrangement joins TRBV5-1 to TRBJ2-5, with TRBD2 identical over 7 bases. V was clipped by 4 bases and J by 3 bases; unmatched bases: 15. The CDR3 covers 17 residues. In germline, CDR1 is SGHRS, CDR2 YFSETQ. This chain's CDR3 is CASSSRLAGLLEETQYF. The CDR3 DNA sequence: TGCGCCAGCAGCAGCAGACTAGCTGGCCTTTTAGAAGAGACCCAGTACTTC.

The chain is built from TRBV5-4 and TRBJ1-5; no clear D gene. The ends were cut back, 4 bases at V and 6 bases at J, with 14 bases in the middle. The CDR3 consists of 14 residues. Germline V gene sequence: CDR1 SGHNT, CDR2 YYREEE (reference sequence). CDR3 nucleotides: TGTGCCAGCAGCGACAACAGCGAGGGTCAGCCCCAGCATTTT. Residues: CASSDNSEGQPQHF.